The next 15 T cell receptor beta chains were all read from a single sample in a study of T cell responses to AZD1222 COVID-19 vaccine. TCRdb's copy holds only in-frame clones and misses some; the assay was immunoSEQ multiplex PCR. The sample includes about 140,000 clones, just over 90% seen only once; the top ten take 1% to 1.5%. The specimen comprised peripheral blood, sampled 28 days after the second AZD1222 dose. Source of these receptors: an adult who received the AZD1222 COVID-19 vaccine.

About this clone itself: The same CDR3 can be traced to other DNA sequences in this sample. The CDR3 reads CASSIGQGGETQYF. Written as DNA, the CDR3 is TGTGCCAGTAGTATAGGGCAGGGTGGGGAGACCCAGTACTTC. This chain links TRBV19 with TRBJ2-5; the D gene is possibly TRBD1 (5 bases). V gave up 1 base and J gave up 5 bases, with 11 bases separating them. The germline CDR1 and CDR2 sequences are LNHDA and SQIVND (reference sequence). The CDR3 totals 14 residues.

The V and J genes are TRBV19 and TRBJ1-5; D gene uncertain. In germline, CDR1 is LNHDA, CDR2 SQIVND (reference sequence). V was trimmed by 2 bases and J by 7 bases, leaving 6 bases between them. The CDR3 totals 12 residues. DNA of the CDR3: TGTGCCAGTAGTATATCAAGGCAGCCCCAGCATTTT. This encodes CASSISRQPQHF. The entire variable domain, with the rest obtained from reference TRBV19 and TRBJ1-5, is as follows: DGGITQSPKYLFRKEGQNVTLSCEQNLNHDAMYWYRQDPGQGLRLIYYSQIVNDFQKGDIAEGYSVSREKKESFPLTVTSAQKNPTAFYLCASSISRQPQHFGDGTRLSIL.

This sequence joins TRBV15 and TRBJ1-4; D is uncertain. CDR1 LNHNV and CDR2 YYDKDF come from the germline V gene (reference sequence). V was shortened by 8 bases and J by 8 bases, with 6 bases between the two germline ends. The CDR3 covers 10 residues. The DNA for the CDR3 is TGTGCCACCCTAGGCGAAAAACTGTTTTTT. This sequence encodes CATLGEKLFF.

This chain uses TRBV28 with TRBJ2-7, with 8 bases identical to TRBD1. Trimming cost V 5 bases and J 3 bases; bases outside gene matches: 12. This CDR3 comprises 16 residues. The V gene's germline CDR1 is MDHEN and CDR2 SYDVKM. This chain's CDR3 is CASSGTGTGNIYEQYF. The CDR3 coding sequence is TGTGCCAGCAGTGGAACTGGGACAGGAAACATCTACGAGCAGTACTTC.

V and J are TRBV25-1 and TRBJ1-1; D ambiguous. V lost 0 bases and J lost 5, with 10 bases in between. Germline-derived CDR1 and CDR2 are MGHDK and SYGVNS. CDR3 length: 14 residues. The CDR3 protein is CASSEYEGWTEAFF. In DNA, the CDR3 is TGTGCCAGCAGTGAATATGAGGGCTGGACTGAAGCTTTCTTT.

As DNA, the CDR3 is TGTGCCAGCAGCCCACGAGGCGGCCCGGGGATTTCTAATTCACCCCTCCACTTT. It specifies CASSPRGGPGISNSPLHF. This sequence joins TRBV9 and TRBJ1-6; D uncertain. With 4 bases removed from V and 6 bases from J, the gap between germline ends came to 23 bases. The CDR3 totals 18 residues. Germline values: CDR1 SGDLS, CDR2 YYNGEE.

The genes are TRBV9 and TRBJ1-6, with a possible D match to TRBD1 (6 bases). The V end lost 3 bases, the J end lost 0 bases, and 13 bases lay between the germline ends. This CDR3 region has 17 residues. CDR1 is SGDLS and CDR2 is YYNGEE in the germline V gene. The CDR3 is CASSGGTISSYNSPLHF. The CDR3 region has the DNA TGTGCCAGCAGCGGTGGGACAATCAGCTCCTATAATTCACCCCTCCACTTT.

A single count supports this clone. CDR3 in DNA: TGCAGTGCTAGTTTGGTGGGGGTTATCGAGACCCAGTACTTC. It specifies CSASLVGVIETQYF. The chain carries TRBV20-1 and TRBJ2-5; D may correspond to TRBD1 or TRBD2 (5 bases each). CDR1 is DFQATT and CDR2 is SNEGSKA in the germline V gene (reference sequence). The V gene lost 3 bases and the J gene lost 5 bases, with 16 bases spanning the gap. CDR3 length equals 14 residues.

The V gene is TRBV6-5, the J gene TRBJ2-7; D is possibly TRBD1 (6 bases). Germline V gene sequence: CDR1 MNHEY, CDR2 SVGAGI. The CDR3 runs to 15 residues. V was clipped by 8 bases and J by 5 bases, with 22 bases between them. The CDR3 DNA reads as TGTGCCAGCTGGGAGCTGGGACACTCTTCCCACGAGCAGTACTTC. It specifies CASWELGHSSHEQYF.

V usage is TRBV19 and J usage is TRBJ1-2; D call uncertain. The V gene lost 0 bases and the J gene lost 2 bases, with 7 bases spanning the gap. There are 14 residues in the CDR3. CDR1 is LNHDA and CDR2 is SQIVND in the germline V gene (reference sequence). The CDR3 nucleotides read TGTGCCAGTAGTATAGAGCCAGCGAACTATGGCTACACCTTC. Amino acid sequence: CASSIEPANYGYTF.

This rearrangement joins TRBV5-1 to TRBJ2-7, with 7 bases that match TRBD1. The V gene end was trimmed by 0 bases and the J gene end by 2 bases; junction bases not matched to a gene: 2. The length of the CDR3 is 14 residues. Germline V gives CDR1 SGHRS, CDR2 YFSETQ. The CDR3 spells CASSLEQGAYEQYF. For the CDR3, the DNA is TGCGCCAGCAGCTTGGAGCAGGGGGCCTACGAGCAGTACTTC.

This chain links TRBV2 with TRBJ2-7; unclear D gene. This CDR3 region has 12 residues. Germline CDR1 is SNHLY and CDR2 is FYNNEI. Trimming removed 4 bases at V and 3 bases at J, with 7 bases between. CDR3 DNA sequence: TGTGCCAGCAGTGCCGTCAGCTACGAGCAGTACTTC. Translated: CASSAVSYEQYF.

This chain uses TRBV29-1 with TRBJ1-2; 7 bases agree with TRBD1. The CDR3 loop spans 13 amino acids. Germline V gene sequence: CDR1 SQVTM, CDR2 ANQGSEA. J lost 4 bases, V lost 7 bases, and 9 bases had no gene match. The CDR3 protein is CSAPLTGSYGYTF. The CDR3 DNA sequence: TGCAGCGCTCCCTTGACAGGGAGCTATGGCTACACCTTC.

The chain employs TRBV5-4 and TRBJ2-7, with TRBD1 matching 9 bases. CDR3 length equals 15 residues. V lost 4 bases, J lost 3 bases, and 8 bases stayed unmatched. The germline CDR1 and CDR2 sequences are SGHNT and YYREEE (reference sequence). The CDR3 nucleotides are TGTGCCAGCAGCGCCGTTGTGGGACAGGGCTACGAGCAGTACTTC. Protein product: CASSAVVGQGYEQYF.

Here the CDR3 DNA reads TGTGCCAGCAGCTCAACAGGGGGCCCCACCTACGAGCAGTACTTC. This sequence encodes CASSSTGGPTYEQYF. The rearrangement links TRBV7-9 to TRBJ2-7, with 9 nucleotides matching TRBD1. Germline V gives CDR1 SEHNR, CDR2 FQNEAQ (reference sequence). The junction had 6 bases not matched to a gene; V was cut back by 4 bases and J by 2 bases. The CDR3 is made up of 15 amino acids.